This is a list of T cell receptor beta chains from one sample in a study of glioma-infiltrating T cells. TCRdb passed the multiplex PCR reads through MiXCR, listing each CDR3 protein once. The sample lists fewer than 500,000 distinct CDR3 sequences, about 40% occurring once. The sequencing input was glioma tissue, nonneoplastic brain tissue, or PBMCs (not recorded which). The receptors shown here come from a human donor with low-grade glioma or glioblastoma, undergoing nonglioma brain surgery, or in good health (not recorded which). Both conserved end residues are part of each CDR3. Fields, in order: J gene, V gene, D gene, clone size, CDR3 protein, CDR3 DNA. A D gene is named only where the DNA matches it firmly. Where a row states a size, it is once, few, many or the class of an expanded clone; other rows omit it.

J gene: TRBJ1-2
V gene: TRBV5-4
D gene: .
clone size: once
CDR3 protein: CASSFRTDDGYTF
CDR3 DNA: TGTGCCAGCAGCTTCCGGACAGACGATGGCTACACCTTC

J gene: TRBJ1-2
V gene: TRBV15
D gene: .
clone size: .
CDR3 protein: CATSRDLLEGERGGYTF
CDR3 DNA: TGTGCCACCAGCAGAGATCTGCTCGAGGGAGAACGGGGTGGCTACACCTTC

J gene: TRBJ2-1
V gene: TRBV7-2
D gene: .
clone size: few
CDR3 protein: CASSLAFDAIYNEQFF
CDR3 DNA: TGTGCCAGCAGCTTAGCGTTTGACGCCATCTACAATGAGCAGTTCTTC

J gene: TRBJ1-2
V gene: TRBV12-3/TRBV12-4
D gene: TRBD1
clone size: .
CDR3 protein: CASSSPNRGDYCYTF
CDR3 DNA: TGTGCCAGCAGTTCACCCAACAGGGGAGACTATTGCTACACCTTC

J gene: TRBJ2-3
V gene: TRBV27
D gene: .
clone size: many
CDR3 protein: CASSLKDPSTDTQYF
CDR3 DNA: TGTGCCAGCAGTTTGAAGGATCCAAGCACAGATACGCAGTATTTT

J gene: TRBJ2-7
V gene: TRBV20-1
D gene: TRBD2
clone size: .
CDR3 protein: CSAHLPSSGRGYEQYF
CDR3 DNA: TGCAGTGCTCACTTGCCCTCTAGCGGGAGGGGCTACGAGCAGTACTTC

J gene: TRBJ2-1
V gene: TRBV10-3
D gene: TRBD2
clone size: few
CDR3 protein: CAISVGLADYNEQFF
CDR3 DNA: TGTGCCATCAGTGTTGGACTAGCGGATTACAATGAGCAGTTCTTC

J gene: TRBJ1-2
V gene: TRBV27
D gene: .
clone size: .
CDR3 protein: CASSPGVLGKGVVGYTF
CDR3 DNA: TGTGCCAGCAGTCCGGGTGTCCTCGGCAAGGGAGTGGTAGGCTACACCTTC

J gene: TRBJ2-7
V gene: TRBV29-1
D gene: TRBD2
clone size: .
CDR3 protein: CSVGQGLSPEQYF
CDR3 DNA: TGCAGCGTCGGGCAGGGACTATCGCCCGAGCAGTACTTC

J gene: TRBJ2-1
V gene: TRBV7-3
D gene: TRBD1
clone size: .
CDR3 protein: CASSLGRDRNYNEQFF
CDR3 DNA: TGTGCCAGCAGCTTAGGTCGGGACAGAAACTACAATGAGCAGTTCTTC

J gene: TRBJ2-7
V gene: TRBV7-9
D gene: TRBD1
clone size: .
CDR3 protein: CASSTPRTGSYEQYF
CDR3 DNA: TGTGCCAGTAGTACCCCCAGGACAGGCTCCTACGAGCAGTACTTC

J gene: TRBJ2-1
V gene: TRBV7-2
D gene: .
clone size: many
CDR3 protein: CASSLVSALGNEQFF
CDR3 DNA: TGTGCCAGCAGCTTAGTTTCGGCCCTAGGCAATGAGCAGTTCTTC

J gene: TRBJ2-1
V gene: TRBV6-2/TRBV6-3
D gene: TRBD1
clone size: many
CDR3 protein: CASSYGTGGEYEQFF
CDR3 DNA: TGTGCCAGCAGTTACGGGACAGGGGGTGAATATGAGCAGTTCTTC

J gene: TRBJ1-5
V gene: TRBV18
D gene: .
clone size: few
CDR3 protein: CASSPSGPLSNQPQHF
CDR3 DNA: TGTGCCAGCTCACCGTCGGGACCGCTAAGCAATCAGCCCCAGCATTTT

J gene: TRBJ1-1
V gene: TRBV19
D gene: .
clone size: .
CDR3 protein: CASSIAWGTEAFF
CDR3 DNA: TGTGCCAGTAGTATAGCCTGGGGCACTGAAGCTTTCTTT

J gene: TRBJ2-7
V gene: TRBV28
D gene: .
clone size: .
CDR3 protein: CASTPARTGLSYEQYF
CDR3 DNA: TGTGCCAGCACCCCAGCAAGGACGGGACTCTCCTACGAGCAGTACTTC

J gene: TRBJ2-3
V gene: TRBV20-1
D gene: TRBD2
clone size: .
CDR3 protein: CSARSVREADTQYF
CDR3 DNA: TGCAGTGCTAGGAGCGTGCGGGAGGCAGATACGCAGTATTTT